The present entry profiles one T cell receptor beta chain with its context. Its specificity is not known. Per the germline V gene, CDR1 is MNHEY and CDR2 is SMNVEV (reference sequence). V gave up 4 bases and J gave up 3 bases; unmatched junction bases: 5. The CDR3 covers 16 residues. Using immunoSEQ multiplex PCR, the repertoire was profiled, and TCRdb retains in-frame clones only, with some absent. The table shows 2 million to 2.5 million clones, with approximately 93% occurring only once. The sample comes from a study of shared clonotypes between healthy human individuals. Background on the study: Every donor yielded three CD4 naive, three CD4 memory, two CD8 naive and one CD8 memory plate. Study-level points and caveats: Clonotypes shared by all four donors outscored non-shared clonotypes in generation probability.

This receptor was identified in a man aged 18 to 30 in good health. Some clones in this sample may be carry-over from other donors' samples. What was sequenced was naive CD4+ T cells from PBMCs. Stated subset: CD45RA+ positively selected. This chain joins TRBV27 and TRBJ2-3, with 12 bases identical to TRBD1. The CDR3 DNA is TGTGCCAGCAGTTCTGGGGACAGGGGGCGAACAGATACGCAGTATTTT. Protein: CASSSGDRGRTDTQYF.